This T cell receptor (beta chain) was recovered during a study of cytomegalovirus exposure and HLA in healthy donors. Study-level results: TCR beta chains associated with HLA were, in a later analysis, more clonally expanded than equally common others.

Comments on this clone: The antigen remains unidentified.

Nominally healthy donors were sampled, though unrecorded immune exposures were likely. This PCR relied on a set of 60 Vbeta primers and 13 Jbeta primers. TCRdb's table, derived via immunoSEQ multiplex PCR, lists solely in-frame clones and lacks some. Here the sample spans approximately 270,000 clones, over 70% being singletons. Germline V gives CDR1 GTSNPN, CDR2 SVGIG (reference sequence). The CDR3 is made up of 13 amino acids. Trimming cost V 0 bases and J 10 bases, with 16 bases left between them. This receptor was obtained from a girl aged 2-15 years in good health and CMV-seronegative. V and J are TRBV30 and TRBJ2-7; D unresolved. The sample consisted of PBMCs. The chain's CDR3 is CAWSVRVETSQYF. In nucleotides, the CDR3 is TGTGCCTGGAGTGTACGTGTCGAGACTTCCCAGTACTTC.